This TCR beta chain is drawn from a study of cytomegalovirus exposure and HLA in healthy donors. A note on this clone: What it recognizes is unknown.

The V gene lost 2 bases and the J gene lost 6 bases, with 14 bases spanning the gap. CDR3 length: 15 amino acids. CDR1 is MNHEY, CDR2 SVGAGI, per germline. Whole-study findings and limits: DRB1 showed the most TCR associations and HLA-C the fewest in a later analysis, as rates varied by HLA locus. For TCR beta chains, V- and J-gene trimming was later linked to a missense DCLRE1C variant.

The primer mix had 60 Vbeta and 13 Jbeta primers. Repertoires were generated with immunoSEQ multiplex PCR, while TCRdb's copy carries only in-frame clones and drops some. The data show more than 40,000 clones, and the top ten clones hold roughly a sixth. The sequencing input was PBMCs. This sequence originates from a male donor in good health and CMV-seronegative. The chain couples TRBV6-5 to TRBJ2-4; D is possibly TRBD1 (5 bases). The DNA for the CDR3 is TGTGCCAGCAGTTACATCTCAGCAAGGGGAAACATTCAGTACTTC. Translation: CASSYISARGNIQYF.